This TCR beta chain derives from a study of blood T cell repertoires in COVID-19. About the study: The United States, Italy and Spain were the sources of the acute and convalescent COVID-19 samples. Nucleic acid was either cDNA or gDNA, and it came from T cells, B-cell-depleted T cells, or PBMCs.

Germline-derived CDR1 and CDR2 are ENHRY and SYGVKD. Trimming pared 2 bases from V and 2 bases from J, leaving 10 bases between. The CDR3 has 14 residues. Generated by immunoSEQ multiplex PCR, the TCRdb table keeps only in-frame clones and is missing some. The repertoire holds around 150,000 clones, with 70% to 85% as singletons. The receptor comes from a woman aged 50 to 60 in a cohort sampled during active or convalescent COVID-19. This chain uses TRBV10-3 with TRBJ2-7; the D gene is possibly TRBD1 (7 bases). Material: peripheral blood. Here the CDR3 DNA reads TGTGCCATCAGTGAGGCGGGACAGCCCTACGAGCAGTACTTC. It is translated as CAISEAGQPYEQYF.